What follows are 17 T cell receptor beta chains derived from one specimen sequenced in a study of cytomegalovirus exposure and HLA in healthy donors. Primers for the PCR totalled 60 Vbeta and 13 Jbeta. Profiled with immunoSEQ multiplex PCR; TCRdb holds only in-frame clones, not every one. The table has 150,000 to 200,000 clones, 70% to 80% seen once. The material sequenced was PBMCs. The receptors here all came from a woman aged 30 to 39 in good health and CMV-seropositive.

The chain employs TRBV27 and TRBJ2-7; perhaps TRBD1 as D (6 bases). Between the trimmed V and J ends, which lost 0 bases and 1 base, there was a span of 13 bases. The CDR3 runs to 16 residues. Per germline, CDR1 MNHEY and CDR2 SMNVEV (reference sequence). In nucleotides, the CDR3 is TGTGCCAGCAGTTTATCGCAGGGGACCGTTTCCTACGAGCAGTACTTC. Translating gives CASSLSQGTVSYEQYF.

The chain carries TRBV10-3 and TRBJ1-2; D uncertain. This CDR3 is built from 11 residues. Germline V gene lookup returns CDR1 ENHRY and CDR2 SYGVKD. Trimming shortened V by 6 bases and J by 4 bases, and 6 bases separated the two germline ends. The CDR3: CAISDSYGYTF. DNA for the CDR3: TGTGCCATCAGCGACTCCTATGGCTACACCTTC.

V gene TRBV27 combines with J gene TRBJ1-5, with TRBD1 identical over 7 bases. The germline gives CDR1 MNHEY, CDR2 SMNVEV (reference sequence). The CDR3 consists of 15 residues. The V and J ends lost 4 bases and 2 bases, in that order; junction bases with no gene match: 5. The CDR3 region has the DNA TGTGCCAGCAGTTCCTACAGGGGTGGCAATCAGCCCCAGCATTTT. Its translation is CASSSYRGGNQPQHF.

This chain uses TRBV6-1 with TRBJ1-5, with unresolved D. The CDR3 runs 12 residues. V gave up 4 bases and J gave up 4 bases, with 5 bases separating them. CDR1 and CDR2 from the germline V gene are MNHNS and SASEGT. The CDR3 loop is CASSGPNQPQHF. CDR3 nucleotide sequence: TGTGCCAGCAGTGGGCCAAATCAGCCCCAGCATTTT.

This rearrangement joins TRBV6-5 to TRBJ2-7; tentatively, D is TRBD1 (6 bases). This CDR3 contains 13 residues. Germline V CDR1 and CDR2: MNHEY, SVGAGI. Trimming cost V 2 bases and J 4 bases, with 9 bases left between them. In DNA form, the CDR3 reads TGTGCCAGCAGTTACGGACAGCTTTACGAGCAGTACTTC. Protein sequence: CASSYGQLYEQYF.

The chain joins TRBV6-5 to TRBJ2-2, with a possible D match to TRBD1 (6 bases). Trimming pared 6 bases from V and 7 bases from J, leaving 15 bases between. The CDR3 contains 14 residues. Germline values: CDR1 MNHEY, CDR2 SVGAGI. The CDR3 loop reads CASRKGQLGGELFF. CDR3 DNA: TGTGCCAGCAGGAAAGGACAGTTGGGCGGGGAGCTGTTTTTT.

V and J are TRBV5-1 and TRBJ2-4; D is possibly TRBD1 (6 bases). The germline V gene has CDR1 SGHRS and CDR2 YFSETQ. This CDR3 region has 15 residues. V was pared by 4 bases and J by 6 bases, with 17 bases between. CDR3 bases: TGCGCCAGCAGCCTGGAATGGGGGCTGGGAAACATTCAGTACTTC. It translates to CASSLEWGLGNIQYF.

This chain joins TRBV9 and TRBJ2-3, with D tentatively TRBD1 (6 bases). V was cut by 4 bases and J by 2 bases, with 17 bases left in between. The CDR3 consists of 16 residues. Germline-derived CDR1 and CDR2 are SGDLS and YYNGEE. The CDR3 region is CASSPSSRTDTDTQYF. The CDR3 region has the DNA TGTGCCAGCAGCCCCAGTTCTAGGACAGACACAGATACGCAGTATTTT.

The chain joins TRBV5-1 to TRBJ2-7, with TRBD1 matching 11 bases. Germline CDR1 reads SGHRS; CDR2 reads YFSETQ. The CDR3 loop spans 14 amino acids. V was clipped by 4 bases and J by 4 bases; unmatched bases: 4. CDR3 bases: TGCGCCAGCAGCGCGGGACAGGGGGGGTACGAGCAGTACTTC. Amino acid sequence: CASSAGQGGYEQYF.

The chain employs TRBV9 and TRBJ1-2; a possible D gene is TRBD1 (5 bases). The V end lost 1 base, the J end lost 2 bases, and 6 bases lay between the germline ends. This CDR3 comprises 13 residues. CDR1 SGDLS and CDR2 YYNGEE come from the germline V gene. Here the CDR3 DNA reads TGTGCCAGCAGCGTAACAGGAAACTATGGCTACACCTTC. Its protein is CASSVTGNYGYTF.

The J gene is TRBJ2-5, the V gene TRBV19; D not certain. This CDR3 is built from 18 residues. V was clipped by 5 bases and J by 0 bases, with 22 bases between them. The V gene's germline CDR1 is LNHDA and CDR2 SQIVND (reference sequence). The chain's CDR3 is CASSAFSAAPSHQETQYF. The CDR3 DNA reads TGTGCCAGTAGTGCGTTCTCGGCGGCGCCGTCCCACCAAGAGACCCAGTACTTC. The whole variable domain, filled in from reference TRBV19 and TRBJ2-5, reads DGGITQSPKYLFRKEGQNVTLSCEQNLNHDAMYWYRQDPGQGLRLIYYSQIVNDFQKGDIAEGYSVSREKKESFPLTVTSAQKNPTAFYLCASSAFSAAPSHQETQYFGPGTRLLVL.

J is TRBJ2-2 and V is TRBV6-5, with 10 bases aligning to TRBD2. The CDR3 has 15 residues. V was pared by 5 bases and J by 1 base, with 1 base of the junction left unmatched. Per germline, CDR1 MNHEY and CDR2 SVGAGI. CDR3 amino acids: CASSRTSGNTGELFF. The CDR3, as DNA: TGTGCCAGCAGTAGGACTAGCGGGAACACCGGGGAGCTGTTTTTT.

This chain connects TRBV29-1 to TRBJ2-1; possibly TRBD1 for D (6 bases). V lost 6 bases to trimming and J lost 1 base, with 16 bases between them. The CDR3 contains 15 residues. Germline V gives CDR1 SQVTM, CDR2 ANQGSEA. The CDR3 nucleotides are TGCAGCGTCCAAGGGGGTTGGGAGTCCTACAATGAGCAGTTCTTC. Translating gives CSVQGGWESYNEQFF.

This clone occurred a few times. The chain recombines TRBV15 with TRBJ2-7; 7 nucleotides match TRBD2. The junction had 15 bases not matched to a gene; V was cut back by 2 bases and J by 2 bases. The CDR3 is 18 residues long. From germline, CDR1 is LNHNV and CDR2 YYDKDF (reference sequence). DNA for the CDR3: TGTGCCACCAGCAGATCGCTGGGGGGAGGGCCTTTTGCCTACGAGCAGTACTTC. Its translation: CATSRSLGGGPFAYEQYF.

The rearrangement uses TRBV2 and TRBJ2-1, with a possible D match to TRBD1 (7 bases). The CDR3 totals 15 residues. CDR1 SNHLY and CDR2 FYNNEI come from the germline V gene. Between the trimmed V and J ends, which lost 2 bases and 8 bases, there was a span of 16 bases. The CDR3 loop is CASSEFYQGGYEQFF. CDR3 DNA: TGTGCCAGCAGTGAATTTTACCAGGGGGGCTATGAGCAGTTCTTC.

This chain connects TRBV5-4 to TRBJ2-2; tentatively, D is TRBD2 (5 bases). In germline, CDR1 is SGHNT, CDR2 YYREEE (reference sequence). This CDR3 contains 15 residues. V lost 4 bases and J lost 0, with 10 bases in between. CDR3: CASSPDYTNTGELFF. The CDR3, as DNA: TGTGCCAGCAGCCCCGACTATACGAACACCGGGGAGCTGTTTTTT.

The chain couples TRBV19 to TRBJ2-5; 7 bases match TRBD2. The length of the CDR3 is 17 residues. Germline assignment: CDR1 LNHDA and CDR2 SQIVND (reference sequence). The V and J ends lost 6 bases and 5 bases, in that order; junction bases with no gene match: 18. CDR3 coding DNA: TGTGCCAGTAGCACAACCCGACTAGCTCGAGGGCGGGAGACCCAGTACTTC. Protein product: CASSTTRLARGRETQYF.